This entry features one TCR beta chain sequence. Its antigen is still unknown. The data belong to a study of CD8+CD57+ T cells in acquired aplastic anemia. Study as a whole: Mean yield of DNA from sorted CD4+ and CD8+ cells was approximately 3 ug. Approximately 10 million reads, on average, were obtained for CD4+ cells from healthy donors.

Genomic DNA constituted the template upon which TCR beta VDJ and CDR3 profiling was performed. TCRdb independently ran MiXCR on the reads; one entry per CDR3 protein. This sample has 35,000 to 45,000 distinct CDR3 sequences, with under 80% found just once. Findings and caveats of the study: The CD8+ Simpson's diversity of patients and controls was not significantly different. Patients and controls were found to share some 30 CD8+ CDR3 sequences.

The length of the CDR3 is 15 residues. Germline CDR1 SGHDT, CDR2 YYEEEE. After removal of 4 bases from V and 4 bases from J, the junction contained 6 bases not matched to a gene. The sequence was obtained from a human donor in good health, serving as a control. The J gene is TRBJ2-3, the V gene TRBV5-6; 10 nucleotides align to TRBD1. Sequences were obtained from sorted CD4+, CD8+, or CD8+CD57+ T cells (not recorded which) from PBMCs. In nucleotides, the CDR3 is TGTGCCAGCAGCCCCGGGACAGGGGCCGCAGATACGCAGTATTTT. Amino acids: CASSPGTGAADTQYF.